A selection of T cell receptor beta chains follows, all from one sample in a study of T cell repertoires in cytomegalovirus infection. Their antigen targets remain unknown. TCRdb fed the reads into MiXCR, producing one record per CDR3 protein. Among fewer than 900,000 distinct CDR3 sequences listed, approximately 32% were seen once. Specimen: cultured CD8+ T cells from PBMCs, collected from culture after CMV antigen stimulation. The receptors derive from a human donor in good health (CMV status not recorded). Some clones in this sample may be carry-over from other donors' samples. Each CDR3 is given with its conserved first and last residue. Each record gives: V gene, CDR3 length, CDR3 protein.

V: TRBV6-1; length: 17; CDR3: CASSPHQVVLPGQPQHF
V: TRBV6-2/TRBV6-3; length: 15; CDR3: CASSYSRAGSTEAFF
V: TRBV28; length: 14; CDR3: CAISDIPNTGELFF
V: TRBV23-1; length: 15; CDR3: CASLSGTEITDTQYF
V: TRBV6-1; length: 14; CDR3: CATLGLAYTGELFF
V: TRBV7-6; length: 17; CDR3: CASSLAGVGAGTDTQYF
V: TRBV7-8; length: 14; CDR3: CASSRTSGGNEQFF
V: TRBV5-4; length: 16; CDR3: CASSRGAGRSGNTIYF
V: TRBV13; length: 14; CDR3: CASSLGGHNYGYTF
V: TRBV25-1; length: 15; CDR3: CASSTGPLLNTEAFF
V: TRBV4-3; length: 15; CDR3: CASSRRGGSSETQYF
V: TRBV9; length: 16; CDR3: CASSVGWDGGIETQYF
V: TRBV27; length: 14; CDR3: CASSGLELPYEQYF
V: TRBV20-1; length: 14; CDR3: CSAKTSGISYEQYF
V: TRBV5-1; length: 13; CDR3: CASSLDRDNEQFF
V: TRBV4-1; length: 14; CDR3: CASSQGRTENEQFF
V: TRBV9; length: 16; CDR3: CASSVTTGGPNTEAFF
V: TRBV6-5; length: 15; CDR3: CASSVGPATNEKLFF
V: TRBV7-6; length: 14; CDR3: CASGASGRQETQYF
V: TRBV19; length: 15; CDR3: CASSIEEAGGNEQFF
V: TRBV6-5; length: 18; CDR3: CASSYSWAGGAGSYGYTF
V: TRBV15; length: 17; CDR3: CATSRAYGTGERAPQHF
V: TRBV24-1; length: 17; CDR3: CATSDLLGQGRVDEQFF
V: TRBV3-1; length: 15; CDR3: CASSQVAASTDTQYF
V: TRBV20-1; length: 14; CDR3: CSANIGGVNNEQFF
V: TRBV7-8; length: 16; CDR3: CASSPGTVPTNEKLFF
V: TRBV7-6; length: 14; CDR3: CASSLELQGLEQYF
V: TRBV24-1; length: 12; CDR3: CATSARTGELFF
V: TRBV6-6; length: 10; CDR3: CASNTDTQYF
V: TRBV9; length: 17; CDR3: CASSVEIQATYQETQYF
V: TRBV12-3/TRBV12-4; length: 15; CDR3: CASSPPGRHTDTQYF
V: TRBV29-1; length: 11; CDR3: CSVPGAEKLFF
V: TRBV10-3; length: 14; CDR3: CAISESVTNEKLFF
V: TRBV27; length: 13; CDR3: CASLGQNTGELFF
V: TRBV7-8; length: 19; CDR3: CASSYHPDQSGPLNDVQFF
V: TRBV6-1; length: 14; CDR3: CASSTSPPTGELFF
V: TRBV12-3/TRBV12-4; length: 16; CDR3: CASSLLGDPVRNEQFF
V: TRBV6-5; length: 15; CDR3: CASSFSGGLTGELFF
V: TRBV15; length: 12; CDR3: CATSGSGSPLHF